This is a list of T cell receptor beta chains from one sample in a study of blood T cell repertoires in COVID-19. Data came from immunoSEQ multiplex PCR; TCRdb stores just in-frame clones and leaves some out. Of a few hundred thousand clones listed, approximately 86% are singletons. Sample: peripheral blood. The source is an older woman with COVID-19, enrolled during active disease. Each CDR3 is given without its conserved first and last residue. D genes are given only for firm matches.

j_gene,v_gene,d_gene,CDR3aa
TRBJ2-3,TRBV5-6,TRBD2,ASSSPVIAGGRTDTQY
TRBJ2-1,TRBV28,TRBD2,ASSFGGGSYNEQF
TRBJ2-7,TRBV5-1,-,ASSLTGNGVDEQY
TRBJ1-2,TRBV19,TRBD1,ASTPDRGNYGYT
TRBJ1-4,TRBV9,-,ASSVGPGGREKLF
TRBJ2-6,TRBV4-3,-,ASSQEKRSSGANVLT
TRBJ1-4,TRBV6-5,-,ASSNRAGYEKLF
TRBJ1-1,TRBV7-9,-,ASSLDMNTEAF
TRBJ1-2,TRBV9,TRBD1,ASSARDRENGYT
TRBJ1-2,TRBV4-1,TRBD1,ASSPSRGLAYGYT
TRBJ1-2,TRBV12-5,TRBD1,ASGLVQGGHGYT
TRBJ2-3,TRBV7-2,-,ASSLWARVADTQY
TRBJ1-5,TRBV6-1,-,ASSEAAAHKH
TRBJ2-7,TRBV27,TRBD1,ASRDYGTGGFRGEY
TRBJ1-2,TRBV19,TRBD1,ASSPTPGQINYGYT
TRBJ2-5,TRBV29-1,TRBD1,SVDYRGTETQY
TRBJ2-7,TRBV18,TRBD1,ASSPETGGEQY
TRBJ2-3,TRBV6-5,-,ASNRDSTDTQY
TRBJ2-1,TRBV27,TRBD2,ASSITSGGAIYNEQF
TRBJ2-7,TRBV3-1/TRBV3-2,-,ASSGPYSYEQY
TRBJ1-6,TRBV28,-,ASSLSWRGSPLH